This TCR beta chain was observed in a study of cytomegalovirus exposure and HLA in healthy donors. With 60 Vbeta and 13 Jbeta primers, the PCR was carried out. Sequenced by immunoSEQ multiplex PCR; TCRdb stores in-frame clones only, minus some. The table includes 150,000 to 250,000 clones, over 75% detected once. V trimming: 0 bases; J trimming: 6 bases; junction bases outside the gene matches: 7. This CDR3 has 15 residues. The germline V gene has CDR1 LGHNT and CDR2 FRNRAP. Study observations and caveats: The authors excluded some V segments, including TRBV6-2 and TRBV6-3, as indistinguishable. Links to common viral pathogens appeared, in a later analysis, for several of the most significant clusters.

On this clone itself: Its antigen is not known.

The chain recombines TRBV12-5 with TRBJ1-2; TRBD1 matches 7 bases. Specimen: PBMCs. This sequence originates from a boy between 2 and 15 years old in good health and CMV-seronegative. Written as DNA, the CDR3 is TGTGCTAGTGGTTTGGTTACAGGGGCGCCTCATGGCTACACCTTC. Translated, it gives CASGLVTGAPHGYTF. Variable domain in full (rest from reference TRBV12-5 and TRBJ1-2): DARVTQTPRHKVTEMGQEVTMRCQPILGHNTVFWYRQTMMQGLELLAYFRNRAPLDDSGMPKDRFSAEMPDATLATLKIQPSEPRDSAVYFCASGLVTGAPHGYTFGSGTRLTVV.